Described below is a single T cell receptor (beta chain) sequence and its context. The antigen remains unidentified. This specimen belongs to a study of T cells in Graves' hyperthyroidism and ophthalmopathy. Study-level results: Appearing also in blood were most of the thyroid clonotypes expanded above 0.001.

Every diagnosis used clinical symptoms, serum thyroxine and TRAb, thyroid ultrasound and orbital computed tomography. This CDR3 spans 14 amino acids. Trimming stripped 1 base from V and 6 bases from J, with 12 bases between. The germline V gene has CDR1 SGHVT and CDR2 SQSDAQ. RNA transcripts provided the source from which TCR beta CDR3 regions were amplified. The HTBI set primed first-round TCR CDR3 RT-PCR. From the multiplex PCR reads, TCRdb called clonotypes with MiXCR, one entry per CDR3 protein. The sample holds about 640,000 distinct CDR3 sequences, approximately 42% seen once. The chain has TRBV7-4 and TRBJ1-2; no definite D call. Specimen: peripheral blood or thyroid tissue (not recorded which). This receptor was taken from an adult man with Graves' disease, either hyperthyroidism or ophthalmopathy (not recorded which). The CDR3 DNA sequence: TGTGCCAGCAGCTTAGGTTTGTCGGGTGATGGCTACACCTTC. It translates to CASSLGLSGDGYTF.